Below, 32 T cell receptor beta chains from the same sample are listed, as sequenced in a study of T-cell reconstitution after alpha-beta-depleted transplantation in children. Researchers prepared the TCRbeta library using unique molecular identifiers, the study reports. TCRdb re-derived calls from the PCR reads in MiXCR, one entry per CDR3 protein. The table includes fewer than 450,000 distinct CDR3 sequences, about a sixth detected once. The source material was PBMCs, mostly from graft donor cells, sampled 360 days after TCRalphabeta/CD19-depleted stem cell transplant. Receptor source: a male patient between 2 and 10 years old who had a stem cell transplant for acute lymphoblastic leukemia, so the T cells may come from the graft donor.

This clonotype appeared a few times. The chain is built from TRBV6-2 or TRBV6-3 and TRBJ1-1; 9 positions agree with TRBD1. The V and J ends lost 2 bases and 3 bases, in that order; junction bases with no gene match: 13. Per the germline V gene, CDR1 is MNHEY and CDR2 is SVGEGT. This CDR3 region has 18 residues. CDR3 loop: CASSYETGTGRMDTEAFF. The CDR3 DNA is TGTGCCAGCAGTTACGAAACCGGGACAGGGCGGATGGACACTGAAGCTTTCTTT.

The genes are TRBV5-1 and TRBJ2-3; D is unresolved. The CDR3 totals 14 residues. The germline gives CDR1 SGHRS, CDR2 YFSETQ. The V end was cut by 1 base, the J end by 5 bases, with 11 bases between. The CDR3 here is CASSLNGRGDTQYF. DNA of the CDR3: TGCGCCAGCAGCTTGAACGGGCGAGGAGATACGCAGTATTTT.

This chain joins TRBV29-1 and TRBJ2-1; TRBD2 aligns across 8 bases. The germline V gene encodes CDR1 SQVTM and CDR2 ANQGSEA. This CDR3 has 13 amino acids. V was pared by 7 bases and J by 6 bases, with 8 bases of the junction left unmatched. The CDR3 reads CSAGGLISNEQFF. CDR3 DNA sequence: TGCAGCGCGGGAGGGTTAATTTCCAATGAGCAGTTCTTC.

The V gene is TRBV28, the J gene TRBJ2-3; D tentatively reads TRBD1 or TRBD2 (5 bases each). The germline gives CDR1 MDHEN, CDR2 SYDVKM. The CDR3 extends over 17 amino acids. V was cut by 5 bases and J by 4 bases, with 22 bases left in between. For the CDR3, the DNA is TGTGCCAGCAGTCAACCCAGGGTCGGTAGGAGGTCAGATACGCAGTATTTT. Amino acid sequence: CASSQPRVGRRSDTQYF.

The chain uses TRBV3-1 and TRBJ2-7; D unresolved. CDR3 size: 16 residues. V dropped 2 bases and J dropped 1 base, with 15 bases sitting between them. Germline CDR1 is LGHDT and CDR2 is YNNKEL (reference sequence). The CDR3: CASSQNSGIKSYEQYF. The CDR3 nucleotides read TGTGCCAGCAGCCAAAATTCCGGAATTAAGTCCTACGAGCAGTACTTC.

This clonotype was seen ten or more times. This chain's CDR3 is CASSHGPFREETQYF. The CDR3, as DNA: TGCGCCAGCAGCCACGGGCCTTTCAGAGAAGAGACCCAGTACTTC. V and J are TRBV4-1 and TRBJ2-5, with D unresolved. Germline loops: CDR1 MGHRA, CDR2 YSYEKL. The CDR3 is 15 residues long. With 3 bases removed from V and 3 bases from J, the gap between germline ends came to 14 bases.

This clonotype was counted only a few times. This rearrangement joins TRBV29-1 to TRBJ2-7; 8 bases map to TRBD2. Per germline, CDR1 SQVTM and CDR2 ANQGSEA. J was trimmed by 1 base and V by 3 bases; bases with no gene match: 14. The CDR3 runs to 17 residues. The CDR3 loop reads CSVDGQGGRPVSYEQYF. The CDR3 DNA reads as TGCAGCGTTGATGGCCAGGGCGGGAGGCCCGTTTCCTACGAGCAGTACTTC.

The rearrangement uses TRBV30 and TRBJ2-3; maybe TRBD2 (5 bases). The germline V gene has CDR1 GTSNPN and CDR2 SVGIG (reference sequence). Deletions cut 3 bases from V and 4 bases from J, with 14 bases between. The CDR3 totals 14 residues. CDR3 in DNA: TGTGCCTGGAGGTTAGGCGGGCTGGCAGATACGCAGTATTTT. This codes for CAWRLGGLADTQYF.

This clonotype was detected many times. The gene calls are TRBV27 and TRBJ1-2; maybe TRBD1 (6 bases). This CDR3 comprises 16 residues. Trimming took 4 bases from V and 1 from J, leaving 16 bases between them. Germline V gene sequence: CDR1 MNHEY, CDR2 SMNVEV (reference sequence). This CDR3 is CASSSPDSGINYGYTF. As DNA, the CDR3 is TGTGCCAGCAGTTCCCCGGACAGCGGCATTAACTATGGCTACACCTTC.

There are a few counts of this clonotype. The chain recombines TRBV9 with TRBJ1-1, with D hard to call. The CDR3 runs 14 residues. Germline CDR1 is SGDLS and CDR2 is YYNGEE. Between the trimmed V and J ends, which lost 0 bases and 1 base, there was a span of 7 bases. The CDR3 bases are TGTGCCAGCAGCGTAGGCAATGGGAACACTGAAGCTTTCTTT. Amino acid sequence: CASSVGNGNTEAFF.

This clonotype was detected a few times. This rearrangement joins TRBV20-1 to TRBJ2-7; D perhaps matches TRBD1 (5 bases). This CDR3 is 12 amino acids long. V was pared by 6 bases and J by 5 bases, with 14 bases between. CDR1 is DFQATT, CDR2 SNEGSKA, per germline (reference sequence). CDR3 DNA sequence: TGCAGTGCGACCCAGGGTTCCCACGAGCAGTACTTC. As protein: CSATQGSHEQYF.

This clonotype was recorded at least ten times. V and J are TRBV20-1 and TRBJ2-5, with 9 bases matching TRBD2. The CDR3 runs to 16 residues. The V gene end was trimmed by 0 bases and the J gene end by 5 bases; junction bases not matched to a gene: 10. Germline V CDR1 and CDR2: DFQATT, SNEGSKA (reference sequence). CDR3 coding DNA: TGCAGTGCTAGAGATTCCCAGCGGGAGGTGTATGAGACCCAGTACTTC. Amino acid sequence: CSARDSQREVYETQYF.

CDR3 coding DNA: TGCAGCGTTGTTCCTAGGGGGTTGCACTACGAGCAGTACTTC. Translating gives CSVVPRGLHYEQYF. The rearrangement joins TRBV29-1 to TRBJ2-7; weak D call: TRBD1 (6 bases). The germline CDR1 and CDR2 sequences are SQVTM and ANQGSEA. Trimming left V 4 bases short and J 3 bases short, with 16 bases between. This CDR3 is 14 amino acids long.

This clonotype was seen only a few times. The genes are TRBV7-9 and TRBJ2-1; a possible D gene is TRBD2 (5 bases). In germline, CDR1 is SEHNR, CDR2 FQNEAQ (reference sequence). CDR3 length equals 17 residues. V was cut by 5 bases and J by 8 bases, with 25 bases left in between. The CDR3 DNA sequence: TGTGCCAGCAGCCCGCAAGGTGGGAGCGCCCTGGGGTATGAGCAGTTCTTC. Translating gives CASSPQGGSALGYEQFF.

With respect to this clonotype: A read error may account for a junction end that differs from germline. This chain links TRBV5-1 with TRBJ2-1, with D possibly being TRBD1 (5 bases). The CDR3 covers 14 residues. Germline CDR1 is SGHRS and CDR2 is YFSETQ. The CDR3 bases are TGCGCCAGCAGAATCGGACACATCTACGATGAGCAGTTCTTC. Translating it yields CASRIGHIYDEQFF.

This clonotype showed up just a few times. The gene calls are TRBV9 and TRBJ1-6; TRBD1 matches 8 bases. Losses at the gene ends were 0 bases for V and 5 bases for J; bases not matched to a gene: 7. Germline CDR1 reads SGDLS; CDR2 reads YYNGEE. This CDR3 is built from 17 residues. The chain's CDR3 is CASSVATGGTNNSPLHF. The CDR3 DNA is TGTGCCAGCAGCGTAGCAACAGGGGGAACAAATAATTCACCCCTCCACTTT. Drawing the rest from reference TRBV9 and TRBJ1-6, the complete variable domain is DSGVTQTPKHLITATGQRVTLRCSPRSGDLSVYWYQQSLDQGLQFLIQYYNGEERAKGNILERFSAQQFPDLHSELNLSSLELGDSALYFCASSVATGGTNNSPLHFGNGTRLTVT.

The rearrangement links TRBV19 to TRBJ2-2; 9 nucleotides align to TRBD2. V shed 7 bases and J 4 bases; nucleotides not matched to a gene: 4. CDR1 is LNHDA and CDR2 is SQIVND in the germline V gene (reference sequence). The CDR3 sequence is 14 residues long. CDR3: CASTNSGSTGELFF. In DNA, the CDR3 is TGTGCCAGTACTAATAGCGGGAGCACCGGGGAGCTGTTTTTT.

The chain links TRBV18 to TRBJ2-3; the match to TRBD2 covers 7 bases. J gave up 6 bases and V 4 bases, and 19 bases lay outside the gene matches. Germline CDR1 KGHSH, CDR2 LQKENI. The CDR3 is 18 residues long. In nucleotides, the CDR3 is TGTGCCAGCTCACTCTACGACCCCGCGACAATCGGGAGGGATACGCAGTATTTT. It codes for CASSLYDPATIGRDTQYF.

This clonotype was counted between two and nine times. This chain uses TRBV12-3 or TRBV12-4 with TRBJ1-2, with 7 bases fitting TRBD1. The V and J ends lost 6 bases and 7 bases, in that order; junction bases with no gene match: 5. The CDR3 runs to 12 residues. CDR3 sequence reads: CASSHRGPGYTF. The CDR3 bases are TGTGCCAGCAGCCACAGGGGCCCTGGCTACACCTTC.

The chain has TRBV9 and TRBJ1-6; 7 bases match TRBD1. CDR1 and CDR2 (germline): SGDLS, YYNGEE. CDR3 length: 14 amino acids. The V and J ends lost 0 bases and 9 bases, in that order; junction bases with no gene match: 3. The CDR3 DNA reads as TGTGCCAGCAGCGTAGCAGGGGGGAGTTCACCCCTCCACTTT. Residues: CASSVAGGSSPLHF.

Only a few counts were recorded for this clonotype. The chain combines TRBV3-1 with TRBJ1-1; D may be TRBD1 (5 bases). V was shortened by 1 base and J by 4 bases, with 16 bases between the two germline ends. CDR1 LGHDT and CDR2 YNNKEL come from the germline V gene (reference sequence). This CDR3 spans 16 amino acids. The CDR3 reads CASSQGSGYRFTEAFF. CDR3 DNA sequence: TGTGCCAGCAGCCAAGGGTCAGGGTACAGGTTCACTGAAGCTTTCTTT.

The V and J genes are TRBV29-1 and TRBJ2-1; tentative D call: TRBD2 (5 bases). The CDR3 length is 12 residues. Per the germline V gene, CDR1 is SQVTM and CDR2 is ANQGSEA. The ends were cut back, 5 bases at V and 6 bases at J, with 11 bases in the middle. The DNA for the CDR3 is TGCAGCGTTCACCGGGATTCCAATGAGCAGTTCTTC. Translation gives CSVHRDSNEQFF.

In this sample, this clonotype turned up many times. This chain joins TRBV12-3 or TRBV12-4 and TRBJ1-5; D possibly corresponds to TRBD1 (6 bases). This CDR3 spans 13 amino acids. V was clipped by 3 bases and J by 10 bases, with 13 bases between them. CDR3 sequence: CASSLLGAQPQHF. The CDR3 DNA reads TGTGCCAGCAGTTTGTTGGGGGCTCAACCCCAGCATTTT.

The V gene is TRBV2, the J gene TRBJ2-3; 7 positions agree with TRBD1. Germline trimming cut 11 bases from V and 6 bases from J; bases unmatched to any gene: 14. The CDR3 covers 14 residues. The V gene's germline CDR1 is SNHLY and CDR2 FYNNEI. The CDR3, as DNA: TGTGCCTGCAAGGGCGCCCCCAGGGGGGATACGCAGTATTTT. This sequence encodes CACKGAPRGDTQYF.

This clonotype has more than one count but fewer than ten. V usage is TRBV4-3 and J usage is TRBJ2-1; the D gene is possibly TRBD1 (6 bases). Germline V gene data show CDR1 as LGHNA and CDR2 as YSLEER. V shed 0 bases and J shed 4 bases, with 13 bases lying between them. The CDR3 length is 16 residues. CDR3 amino acids: CASSQDNRQGYNEQFF. The CDR3 DNA reads TGCGCCAGCAGCCAAGATAATCGGCAGGGGTACAATGAGCAGTTCTTC.

This clonotype was picked up a small number of times. This chain joins TRBV27 and TRBJ1-2, with D possibly TRBD1 on 5 matching bases. This CDR3 comprises 16 residues. Germline V gives CDR1 MNHEY, CDR2 SMNVEV (reference sequence). Trimming stripped 5 bases from V and 3 bases from J, with 19 bases between. CDR3 protein: CASSTRGGGDDYGYTF. CDR3 sequence (DNA): TGTGCCAGCAGTACCCGGGGGGGAGGGGACGACTATGGCTACACCTTC.

In DNA form, the CDR3 reads TGCGCCAGCAGCCAAGATGGGGGGGCCTATAATTCACCCCTCCACTTT. Its protein product is CASSQDGGAYNSPLHF. The gene calls are TRBV4-3 and TRBJ1-6; possibly TRBD1 for D (5 bases). Germline lookup yields CDR1 LGHNA and CDR2 YSLEER. Between the trimmed V and J ends, which lost 0 bases and 2 bases, there was a span of 8 bases. This CDR3 spans 16 amino acids.

The J gene is TRBJ2-1, the V gene TRBV3-1; D may be TRBD2 (5 bases). This CDR3 is built from 15 residues. Trimming shortened V by 2 bases and J by 2 bases, and 10 bases separated the two germline ends. Looked up from germline, CDR1 is LGHDT and CDR2 is YNNKEL (reference sequence). The CDR3 nucleotides are TGTGCCAGCAGCCAACTAGCACCGACCTACAATGAGCAGTTCTTC. It yields the protein CASSQLAPTYNEQFF.

This clonotype was seen only a few times. This chain links TRBV5-1 with TRBJ2-1; 9 positions agree with TRBD1. This CDR3 has 16 residues. Germline trimming cut 1 base from V and 5 bases from J; bases unmatched to any gene: 7. Per germline, CDR1 SGHRS and CDR2 YFSETQ. DNA for the CDR3: TGCGCCAGCAGCTTGTTCTTAGGACAGGGGAACAATGAGCAGTTCTTC. Residues: CASSLFLGQGNNEQFF.

This clonotype was observed a handful of times. The genes are TRBV5-1 and TRBJ2-2; no clear D gene. CDR3 length equals 14 residues. Germline loops: CDR1 SGHRS, CDR2 YFSETQ. V was clipped by 1 base and J by 4 bases, with 8 bases between them. CDR3 protein: CASSLSPGTGELFF. CDR3 coding DNA: TGCGCCAGCAGCTTGTCCCCAGGCACCGGGGAGCTGTTTTTT. Full variable domain (rest looked up from reference TRBV5-1 and TRBJ2-2): KAGVTQTPRYLIKTRGQQVTLSCSPISGHRSVSWYQQTPGQGLQFLFEYFSETQRNKGNFPGRFSGRQFSNSRSEMNVSTLELGDSALYLCASSLSPGTGELFFGEGSRLTVL.

The chain combines TRBV12-3 or TRBV12-4 with TRBJ2-1; tentatively, D is TRBD1 or TRBD2 (5 bases each). This CDR3 has 15 residues. The V end lost 8 bases, the J end lost 8 bases, and 22 bases lay between the germline ends. CDR3 residues: CASLAGPGPRDEQFF. CDR3 DNA: TGTGCCAGCCTTGCGGGCCCGGGGCCCAGGGATGAGCAGTTCTTC.

This chain connects TRBV20-1 to TRBJ2-7, with D maybe TRBD2 (5 bases). This CDR3 region has 12 residues. Per germline, CDR1 DFQATT and CDR2 SNEGSKA (reference sequence). Trimming left V 0 bases short and J 6 bases short, with 9 bases between. The CDR3 DNA reads as TGCAGTGCTAGAGATAGGACTCTCGAGCAGTACTTC. Its protein product is CSARDRTLEQYF.